Listed here are 32 T cell receptor beta chains from one sample, sequenced in a study of blood T cell repertoires in COVID-19. Sequencing was performed with immunoSEQ multiplex PCR; in TCRdb, only in-frame clones are kept and a portion is missing. In the table there are over 150,000 clones, approximately 80% of which are singletons. Sample: peripheral blood. The receptors shown here come from a woman older than 75 with COVID-19, enrolled during active disease.

The chain combines TRBV7-9 with TRBJ2-7; perhaps TRBD2 as D (6 bases). The CDR3 length is 16 residues. Trimming took off 4 bases at V and 2 bases at J, with 18 bases between the two ends. Germline CDR1 is SEHNR and CDR2 is FQNEAQ (reference sequence). In nucleotides, the CDR3 is TGTGCCAGCAGCTCTGGTGGTTGGGGGGAGCCCTACGAGCAGTACTTC. It yields the protein CASSSGGWGEPYEQYF.

The chain recombines TRBV28 with TRBJ2-1; 11 bases fit TRBD1. Trimming removed 1 base from V and 12 bases from J; junction bases left unmatched: 8. CDR1 MDHEN and CDR2 SYDVKM come from the germline V gene. The CDR3 is 15 residues long. This chain's CDR3 is CASSLLPGTGGMQFF. The DNA for the CDR3 is TGTGCCAGCAGTTTATTGCCCGGGACAGGGGGAATGCAGTTCTTC.

V is TRBV5-4 and J is TRBJ1-1; the match to TRBD1 covers 11 bases. Germline V gene data show CDR1 as SGHNT and CDR2 as YYREEE (reference sequence). There are 15 residues in the CDR3. V shed 0 bases, J shed 2 bases, and the junction held 0 bases outside the gene matches. The CDR3 DNA is TGTGCCAGCAGCTTGGGGACAGGGGGCAACACTGAAGCTTTCTTT. It encodes CASSLGTGGNTEAFF.

The gene calls are TRBV6-5 and TRBJ1-2; D is undetermined. Germline values: CDR1 MNHEY, CDR2 SVGAGI. V was clipped by 6 bases and J by 3 bases, with 11 bases between them. The CDR3 runs 13 residues. The CDR3 DNA reads TGTGCCAGCAGCCCAGGATCGTACTATGGCTACACCTTC. Translating gives CASSPGSYYGYTF.

The rearrangement uses TRBV5-6 and TRBJ1-1; 8 bases fit TRBD1. The CDR3 consists of 15 residues. The V gene's germline CDR1 is SGHDT and CDR2 YYEEEE. The ends lost 4 bases at V and 2 bases at J; junction bases unmatched: 7. The CDR3 region has the DNA TGTGCCAGCAGCCCAGGGGGGACAGGTAACACTGAAGCTTTCTTT. Protein: CASSPGGTGNTEAFF.

The V call is TRBV30, the J call TRBJ1-1; 8 nucleotides match TRBD1. V lost 5 bases, J lost 3 bases, and 5 bases stayed unmatched. Germline V gene lookup returns CDR1 GTSNPN and CDR2 SVGIG (reference sequence). The CDR3 spans 13 residues. CDR3 in amino acids: CAWDRGYYTEAFF. The DNA of the CDR3 is TGTGCCTGGGACAGGGGTTACTACACTGAAGCTTTCTTT.

The V and J genes are TRBV11-3 and TRBJ2-3; D unresolved. Trimming stripped 5 bases from V and 0 bases from J, with 9 bases between. Germline V gives CDR1 SGHNT, CDR2 YENEEA. This CDR3 has 14 amino acids. The CDR3, as DNA: TGTGCCAGCAGCCCTACGCTTAGCACAGATACGCAGTATTTT. It is translated as CASSPTLSTDTQYF.

This clone has just a few counts. The chain is built from TRBV30 and TRBJ2-2, with no clear D. Germline CDR1 reads GTSNPN; CDR2 reads SVGIG (reference sequence). V dropped 2 bases and J dropped 6 bases, with 10 bases sitting between them. The CDR3 extends over 13 amino acids. For the CDR3, the DNA is TGTGCCTGGAGTCCCCTCCCTCCCGGGGAGCTGTTTTTT. Amino acid sequence: CAWSPLPPGELFF.

This clone occurred a few times. The chain links TRBV9 to TRBJ2-3; TRBD2 aligns across 14 bases. V was pared by 0 bases and J by 6 bases, with 9 bases of the junction left unmatched. The CDR3 extends over 18 amino acids. The germline gives CDR1 SGDLS, CDR2 YYNGEE. In DNA form, the CDR3 reads TGTGCCAGCAGCGTAGGCCAGGGGACTAGCGGGGGTGTGGATACGCAGTATTTT. Translated, it gives CASSVGQGTSGGVDTQYF.

The V and J genes are TRBV5-6 and TRBJ1-4, with D unresolved. Germline V lookup: CDR1 SGHDT, CDR2 YYEEEE. The length of the CDR3 is 12 residues. V dropped 3 bases and J dropped 5 bases, with 5 bases sitting between them. The CDR3 sequence: CASSSRNEKLFF. The CDR3 bases are TGTGCCAGCAGCTCCAGGAATGAAAAACTGTTTTTT.

The chain carries TRBV29-1 and TRBJ2-7, with 9 nucleotides matching TRBD1. CDR3 length: 13 residues. V shed 6 bases and J 6 bases; nucleotides not matched to a gene: 9. Looked up from germline, CDR1 is SQVTM and CDR2 is ANQGSEA. CDR3 region: CSVDGTGFSEQYF. The CDR3 bases are TGCAGCGTGGACGGGACAGGGTTCTCCGAGCAGTACTTC.

The chain employs TRBV7-2 and TRBJ2-7; 8 nucleotides line up with TRBD1. The CDR3 is made up of 14 amino acids. Germline assignment: CDR1 SGHTA and CDR2 FQGNSA. V shed 5 bases and J 4 bases; nucleotides not matched to a gene: 7. The CDR3 sequence is CASSVFRGRYEQYF. Here the CDR3 DNA reads TGTGCCAGCAGCGTTTTCAGGGGGCGTTACGAGCAGTACTTC.

This clone was recorded once. The CDR3 nucleotides are TGTGCCAGCAGTCCGTCCGACATGTTCTATGGCTACACCTTC. Translation gives CASSPSDMFYGYTF. This chain joins TRBV6-6 and TRBJ1-2; D call uncertain. The CDR3 is 14 residues long. The germline V gene has CDR1 MNHNY and CDR2 SVGAGI (reference sequence). With 5 bases removed from V and 4 bases from J, the gap between germline ends came to 14 bases.

The chain employs TRBV28 and TRBJ1-1, with 7 bases that match TRBD1. The CDR3 is made up of 16 amino acids. J gave up 3 bases and V 4 bases, and 11 bases lay outside the gene matches. Germline V gene data show CDR1 as MDHEN and CDR2 as SYDVKM. DNA of the CDR3: TGTGCCAGCAGTTCTCCCCTTAAAGGGGGCTACACTGAAGCTTTCTTT. Translation gives CASSSPLKGGYTEAFF.

This CDR3 is CSVAGVPDQPQHF. The CDR3 bases are TGCAGCGTTGCAGGGGTTCCGGATCAGCCCCAGCATTTT. J is TRBJ1-5 and V is TRBV29-1; a weak D match, TRBD1 (6 bases). The CDR3 sequence is 13 residues long. Germline CDR1 SQVTM, CDR2 ANQGSEA. V lost 4 bases and J 5 bases, leaving 12 bases between the germline ends.

The table lists this clone with a count of one. The chain carries TRBV3-1 (or the pseudogene TRBV3-2) and TRBJ2-1; 9 nucleotides agree with TRBD2. The germline V gene has CDR1 LGHDT and CDR2 YNNKEL (reference sequence). V shed 1 base and J 5 bases; nucleotides not matched to a gene: 9. This CDR3 has 17 amino acids. The chain's CDR3 is CASSQALGGGAHNEQFF. The CDR3 region has the DNA TGTGCCAGCAGCCAAGCGTTGGGCGGGGGGGCCCACAATGAGCAGTTCTTC.

The rearrangement joins TRBV5-6 to TRBJ1-1; weak D call: TRBD1 (6 bases). CDR1 SGHDT and CDR2 YYEEEE come from the germline V gene. V lost 4 bases, J lost 5 bases, and 15 bases lay in between. The CDR3 sequence is 14 residues long. In nucleotides, the CDR3 is TGTGCCAGCAGCCCACAGGGTGGTGGGACTGAAGCTTTCTTT. Translation gives CASSPQGGGTEAFF.

This clone appeared a single time. This sequence joins TRBV5-4 and TRBJ2-3; D gene uncertain. Germline V CDR1 and CDR2: SGHNT, YYREEE (reference sequence). V lost 0 bases to trimming and J lost 0 bases, with 8 bases between them. The CDR3 loop spans 15 amino acids. Written as DNA, the CDR3 is TGTGCCAGCAGCTTGGGAGTAGCTAGCACAGATACGCAGTATTTT. It is translated as CASSLGVASTDTQYF.

This sequence joins TRBV7-8 and TRBJ1-5; D is perhaps TRBD1 (5 bases). The CDR3 runs to 13 residues. Germline CDR1 is SGHVS and CDR2 is FQNEAQ. V dropped 5 bases and J dropped 4 bases, with 9 bases sitting between them. CDR3 protein: CASSVYRNQPQHF. In nucleotides, the CDR3 is TGTGCCAGCAGCGTATACAGGAATCAGCCCCAGCATTTT.

This chain uses TRBV6-6 with TRBJ2-7, with D maybe TRBD2 (7 bases). V was clipped by 6 bases and J by 3 bases, with 15 bases between them. The CDR3 spans 14 residues. Per germline, CDR1 MNHNY and CDR2 SVGAGI (reference sequence). The CDR3 sequence: CASSRKGGLYEQYF. Written as DNA, the CDR3 is TGTGCCAGCAGCCGAAAGGGGGGGCTCTACGAGCAGTACTTC.

The genes are TRBV28 and TRBJ2-1, with 8 bases identical to TRBD2. Looked up from germline, CDR1 is MDHEN and CDR2 is SYDVKM. The CDR3 runs to 17 residues. V shed 5 bases, J shed 6 bases, and the junction held 15 bases outside the gene matches. The CDR3 DNA reads TGTGCCAGCAGTCCTACCCTGGGACTAGGGAAGTTCAATGAGCAGTTCTTC. Amino acids: CASSPTLGLGKFNEQFF.

This chain joins TRBV9 and TRBJ1-1; TRBD1 might be the D (6 bases). The CDR3 covers 14 residues. V lost 3 bases, J lost 2 bases, and 11 bases lay in between. CDR1 is SGDLS, CDR2 YYNGEE, per germline. The chain's CDR3 is CASSARTVNTEAFF. The CDR3 DNA follows: TGTGCCAGCAGCGCCCGGACAGTCAACACTGAAGCTTTCTTT.

The chain combines TRBV5-4 with TRBJ2-7, with 9 bases fitting TRBD1. The CDR3 is made up of 13 amino acids. CDR1 is SGHNT and CDR2 is YYREEE in the germline V gene (reference sequence). J was trimmed by 3 bases and V by 5 bases; bases with no gene match: 3. CDR3 residues: CASSRGQGYEQYF. CDR3 coding DNA: TGTGCCAGCAGTCGGGGACAGGGCTACGAGCAGTACTTC.

The chain couples TRBV18 to TRBJ2-7, with TRBD2 matching 13 bases. Germline CDR1 KGHSH, CDR2 LQKENI. The trim removed 4 bases at V and 6 bases at J, leaving 9 bases unmatched. This CDR3 contains 16 residues. The CDR3 coding sequence is TGTGCCAGCTCACTTTCATCCGGGACTAGCGGGACCGAGCAGTACTTC. This encodes CASSLSSGTSGTEQYF.

V is TRBV27 and J is TRBJ2-7, with a tentative D call TRBD1 (6 bases). Per germline, CDR1 MNHEY and CDR2 SMNVEV (reference sequence). This CDR3 is 13 amino acids long. The V end lost 6 bases, the J end lost 6 bases, and 15 bases lay between the germline ends. CDR3 DNA sequence: TGTGCCAGCAGGGTACGTAGGGGGACCGAGCAGTACTTC. Translated, it gives CASRVRRGTEQYF.

In this sample, this clone turned up once. V and J are TRBV7-2 and TRBJ2-1; tentatively, D is TRBD1 (6 bases). V lost 3 bases to trimming and J lost 6 bases, with 6 bases between them. The CDR3 has 12 residues. The germline CDR1 and CDR2 sequences are SGHTA and FQGNSA. CDR3 protein: CASSLDSNEQFF. CDR3 nucleotides: TGTGCCAGCAGCTTGGACAGCAATGAGCAGTTCTTC.

This rearrangement joins TRBV21-1 to TRBJ1-5. TRBV21-1 corresponds to a pseudogene. This CDR3 is 12 amino acids long. CDR3: CASSNFGQPQHF. CDR3 coding DNA: TGTGCCAGCAGCAATTTCGGTCAGCCCCAGCATTTT.

The V call is TRBV18, the J call TRBJ2-5; D is undetermined. Germline CDR1 and CDR2: KGHSH and LQKENI. Between the trimmed V and J ends, which lost 4 bases and 0 bases, there was a span of 9 bases. The CDR3 is made up of 14 amino acids. The CDR3 loop reads CASSRDTYQETQYF. For the CDR3, the DNA is TGTGCCAGCTCACGCGACACGTACCAAGAGACCCAGTACTTC.

The chain combines TRBV4-1 with TRBJ1-5; the match to TRBD1 covers 10 bases. Germline V gene sequence: CDR1 MGHRA, CDR2 YSYEKL. The CDR3 is 19 amino acids. Losses at the gene ends were 1 base for V and 0 bases for J; bases not matched to a gene: 9. CDR3 sequence: CASSQVSGTGAYSNQPQHF. The CDR3 DNA follows: TGCGCCAGCAGCCAAGTCTCCGGGACAGGGGCCTATAGCAATCAGCCCCAGCATTTT.

The chain links TRBV27 to TRBJ2-5, with TRBD2 matching over 8 bases. This CDR3 has 15 amino acids. With 2 bases clipped from V and 9 bases from J, the junction kept 11 bases outside the gene matches. Germline values: CDR1 MNHEY, CDR2 SMNVEV (reference sequence). DNA of the CDR3: TGTGCCAGCAGTTTACTTGCGGGAGGCCCCGGGGCCCAGTACTTC. This codes for CASSLLAGGPGAQYF.

The chain couples TRBV5-1 to TRBJ2-5; 12 bases align to TRBD2. After removal of 0 bases from V and 2 bases from J, the junction contained 2 bases not matched to a gene. Per germline, CDR1 SGHRS and CDR2 YFSETQ. The CDR3 is 16 residues long. The CDR3 sequence: CASSLALAGGQETQYF. In nucleotides, the CDR3 is TGCGCCAGCAGCTTGGCCCTAGCGGGAGGGCAAGAGACCCAGTACTTC.

This clone has more than one count but fewer than ten. J is TRBJ2-2 and V is TRBV5-6; 10 bases are shared with TRBD1. CDR1 is SGHDT and CDR2 is YYEEEE in the germline V gene. The CDR3 sequence is 15 residues long. Germline trimming cut 5 bases from V and 4 bases from J; bases unmatched to any gene: 5. The CDR3 here is CASRTGGLSTGELFF. As DNA, the CDR3 is TGTGCCAGCAGGACAGGGGGCTTGAGCACCGGGGAGCTGTTTTTT. Using reference TRBV5-6 and TRBJ2-2 for the parts outside the CDR3, the full variable domain is DAGVTQSPTHLIKTRGQQVTLRCSPKSGHDTVSWYQQALGQGPQFIFQYYEEEERQRGNFPDRFSGHQFPNYSSELNVNALLLGDSALYLCASRTGGLSTGELFFGEGSRLTVL.